The 11 T cell receptor beta chains presented below share a single source sample, sequenced in a study of control samples from healthy donors and cancer patients. TCRdb's copy holds only in-frame clones and misses some; the assay was immunoSEQ multiplex PCR. This table has tens of thousands of clones, about 87% appearing once. Sequencing was carried out using PBMCs. The receptors come from a woman in her sixties with head and neck cancer.

The chain couples TRBV20-1 to TRBJ2-1, with TRBD1 as a possible D gene (5 bases). The CDR3 has 14 residues. The V end lost 3 bases, the J end lost 8 bases, and 17 bases lay between the germline ends. CDR1 DFQATT and CDR2 SNEGSKA come from the germline V gene (reference sequence). CDR3 residues: CSASPLGASDEQFF. CDR3 nucleotides: TGCAGTGCTAGTCCCTTAGGGGCGAGCGATGAGCAGTTCTTC.

The V and J genes are TRBV5-1 and TRBJ2-2; tentatively, D is TRBD2 (6 bases). The CDR3 covers 16 residues. Germline-derived CDR1 and CDR2 are SGHRS and YFSETQ. V lost 0 bases to trimming and J lost 4 bases, with 13 bases between them. CDR3 loop: CASSLVPGDATGELFF. CDR3 coding DNA: TGCGCCAGCAGCTTGGTACCGGGAGACGCCACCGGGGAGCTGTTTTTT.

This sequence joins TRBV7-6 and TRBJ1-3; D gene ambiguous. The germline V gene encodes CDR1 SGHVS and CDR2 FNYEAQ. This CDR3 comprises 16 residues. The V gene lost 1 base and the J gene lost 1 base, with 11 bases spanning the gap. CDR3 DNA sequence: TGTGCCAGCAGCTTAGGCAGAGCTGAATCTGGAAACACCATATATTTT. This codes for CASSLGRAESGNTIYF.

The chain links TRBV11-2 to TRBJ2-5, with TRBD1 matching over 8 bases. This CDR3 has 14 residues. Germline CDR1 SGHAT, CDR2 FQNNGV. The V and J ends lost 4 bases and 5 bases, in that order; junction bases with no gene match: 6. CDR3 loop: CASSSRTGSETQYF. The CDR3 DNA reads TGTGCCAGCAGCTCGCGGACAGGGTCGGAGACCCAGTACTTC.

The chain uses TRBV28 and TRBJ2-1; 8 bases agree with TRBD2. From germline, CDR1 is MDHEN and CDR2 SYDVKM. CDR3 length: 15 amino acids. The junction had 8 bases not matched to a gene; V was cut back by 6 bases and J by 4 bases. CDR3: CASRNWASGYNEQFF. Here the CDR3 DNA reads TGTGCCAGCAGAAACTGGGCTAGCGGGTACAATGAGCAGTTCTTC. Using reference TRBV28 and TRBJ2-1 for the parts outside the CDR3, the full variable domain is DVKVTQSSRYLVKRTGEKVFLECVQDMDHENMFWYRQDPGLGLRLIYFSYDVKMKEKGDIPEGYSVSREKKERFSLILESASTNQTSMYLCASRNWASGYNEQFFGPGTRLTVL.

The CDR3 protein is CASSLPIQSYNSPLHF. The CDR3 bases are TGTGCCAGCAGCTTACCTATACAGAGCTATAATTCACCCCTCCACTTT. The V and J genes are TRBV7-8 and TRBJ1-6, with D unclear. Germline V gives CDR1 SGHVS, CDR2 FQNEAQ. CDR3 length: 16 amino acids. V lost 2 bases to trimming and J lost 3 bases, with 11 bases between them.

The gene calls are TRBV19 and TRBJ1-5; D gene uncertain. Trimming took 6 bases from V and 4 from J, leaving 10 bases between them. The CDR3 runs to 13 residues. Germline V lookup: CDR1 LNHDA, CDR2 SQIVND (reference sequence). CDR3 nucleotides: TGTGCCAGTAGCCCAGCGGGGAATCAGCCCCAGCATTTT. Its translation is CASSPAGNQPQHF.

The chain is built from TRBV9 and TRBJ2-5, with unresolved D. The CDR3 loop spans 13 amino acids. Germline values: CDR1 SGDLS, CDR2 YYNGEE. Trimming stripped 0 bases from V and 7 bases from J, with 10 bases between. CDR3 DNA: TGTGCCAGCAGCGTAGACACAGTAGGGACCCAGTACTTC. Residues: CASSVDTVGTQYF.

CDR3 sequence reads: CASSASGSQHEQYF. CDR3 in DNA: TGTGCCAGCAGTGCTAGCGGGAGTCAGCACGAGCAGTACTTC. This sequence joins TRBV25-1 and TRBJ2-7; 10 nucleotides line up with TRBD2. This CDR3 comprises 14 residues. Germline CDR1 and CDR2: MGHDK and SYGVNS. V shed 4 bases and J 5 bases; nucleotides not matched to a gene: 5.

This sequence joins TRBV18 and TRBJ2-7; TRBD1 matches 7 bases. Unmatched junction bases numbered 3, after V lost 3 bases and J lost 1 base. The germline V gene encodes CDR1 KGHSH and CDR2 LQKENI. The CDR3 consists of 14 residues. The CDR3 DNA reads as TGTGCCAGCTCACCGCTGACAGGGTCCTACGAGCAGTACTTC. This encodes CASSPLTGSYEQYF. Full variable domain (rest looked up from reference TRBV18 and TRBJ2-7): NAGVMQNPRHLVRRRGQEARLRCSPMKGHSHVYWYRQLPEEGLKFMVYLQKENIIDESGMPKERFSAEFPKEGPSILRIQQVVRGDSAAYFCASSPLTGSYEQYFGPGTRLTVT.

The chain has TRBV7-3 and TRBJ2-7; 7 bases agree with TRBD2. J lost 0 bases, V lost 2 bases, and 4 bases had no gene match. This CDR3 is 15 amino acids long. Germline V gene sequence: CDR1 SGHTA, CDR2 FQGTGA. Here the CDR3 DNA reads TGTGCCAGCAGCTTAGCAGCGGGGACCTCCTACGAGCAGTACTTC. Protein: CASSLAAGTSYEQYF.